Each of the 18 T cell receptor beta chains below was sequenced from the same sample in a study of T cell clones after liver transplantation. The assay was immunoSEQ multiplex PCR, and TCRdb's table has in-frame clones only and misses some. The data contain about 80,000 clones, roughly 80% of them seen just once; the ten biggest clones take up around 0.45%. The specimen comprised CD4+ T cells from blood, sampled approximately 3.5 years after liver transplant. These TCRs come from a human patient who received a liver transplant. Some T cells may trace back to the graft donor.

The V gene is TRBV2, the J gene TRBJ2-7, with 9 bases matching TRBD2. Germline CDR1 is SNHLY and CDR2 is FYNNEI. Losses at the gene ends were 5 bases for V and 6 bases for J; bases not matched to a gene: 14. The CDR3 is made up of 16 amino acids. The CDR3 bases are TGTGCCAGCAGTCAGGGACTAGCAAAAAACGTCGGCGAGCAGTACTTC. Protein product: CASSQGLAKNVGEQYF.

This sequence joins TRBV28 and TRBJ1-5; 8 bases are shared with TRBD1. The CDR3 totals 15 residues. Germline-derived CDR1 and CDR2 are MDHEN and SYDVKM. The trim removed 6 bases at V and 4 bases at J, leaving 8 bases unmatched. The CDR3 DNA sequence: TGTGCCAGCAGGCCTGGTGGGACAGGTAATCAGCCCCAGCATTTT. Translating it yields CASRPGGTGNQPQHF.

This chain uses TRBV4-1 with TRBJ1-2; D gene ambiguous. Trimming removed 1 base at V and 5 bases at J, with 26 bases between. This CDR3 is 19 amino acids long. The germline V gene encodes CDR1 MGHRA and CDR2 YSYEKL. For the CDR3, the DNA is TGCGCCAGCAGCCAAGGGGCCCCCTTGGGGTCCCCATCTTCTTATGGCTACACCTTC. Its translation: CASSQGAPLGSPSSYGYTF.

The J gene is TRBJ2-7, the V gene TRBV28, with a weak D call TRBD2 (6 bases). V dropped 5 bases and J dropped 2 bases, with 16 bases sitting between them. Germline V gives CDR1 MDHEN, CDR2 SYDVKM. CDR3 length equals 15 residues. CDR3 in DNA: TGTGCCAGCAGTCCAAGGGGAGGACCTACCTACGAGCAGTACTTC. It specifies CASSPRGGPTYEQYF.

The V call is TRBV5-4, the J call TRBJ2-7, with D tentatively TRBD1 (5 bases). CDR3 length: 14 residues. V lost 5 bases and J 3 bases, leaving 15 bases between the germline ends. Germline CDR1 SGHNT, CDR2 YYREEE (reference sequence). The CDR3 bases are TGTGCCAGCAGTTTACAGGTGCCGGACTACGAGCAGTACTTC. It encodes CASSLQVPDYEQYF.

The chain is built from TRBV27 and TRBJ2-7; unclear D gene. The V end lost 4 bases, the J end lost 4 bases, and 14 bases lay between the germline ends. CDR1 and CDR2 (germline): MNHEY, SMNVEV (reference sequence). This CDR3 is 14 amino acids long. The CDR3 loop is CASSYRLGTYEQYF. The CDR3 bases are TGTGCCAGCAGTTACCGTTTGGGAACATACGAGCAGTACTTC.

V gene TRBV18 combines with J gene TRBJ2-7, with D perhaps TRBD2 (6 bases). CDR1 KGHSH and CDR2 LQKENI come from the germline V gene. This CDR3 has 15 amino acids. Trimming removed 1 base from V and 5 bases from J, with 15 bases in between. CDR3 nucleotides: TGTGCCAGCTCACCACTCGGAGGGATCGGAAACGAGCAGTACTTC. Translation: CASSPLGGIGNEQYF.

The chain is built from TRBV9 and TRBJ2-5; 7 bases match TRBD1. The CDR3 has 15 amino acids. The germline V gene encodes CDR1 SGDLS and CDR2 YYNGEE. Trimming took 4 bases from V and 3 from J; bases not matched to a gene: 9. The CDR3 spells CASSLTGTVKETQYF. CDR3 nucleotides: TGTGCCAGCAGCCTAACCGGGACAGTCAAAGAGACCCAGTACTTC.

CDR3 nucleotides: TGTGCCAGCAGCTTGACACAAGAGACCCAGTACTTC. Protein: CASSLTQETQYF. The V and J genes are TRBV7-2 and TRBJ2-5; D is unresolved. V dropped 3 bases and J dropped 2 bases, with 4 bases sitting between them. The CDR3 spans 12 residues. Germline-derived CDR1 and CDR2 are SGHTA and FQGNSA.

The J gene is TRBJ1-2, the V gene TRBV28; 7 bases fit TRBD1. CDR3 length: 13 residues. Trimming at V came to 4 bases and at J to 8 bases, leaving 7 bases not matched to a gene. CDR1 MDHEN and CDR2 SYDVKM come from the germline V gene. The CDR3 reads CASSSQGKTGYTF. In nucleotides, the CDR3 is TGTGCCAGCAGTTCACAGGGGAAGACGGGCTACACCTTC.

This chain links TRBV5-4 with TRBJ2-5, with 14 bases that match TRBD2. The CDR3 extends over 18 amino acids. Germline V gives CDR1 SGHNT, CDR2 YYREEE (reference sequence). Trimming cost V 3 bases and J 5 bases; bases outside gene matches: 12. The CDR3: CASSWGTSGRRVGETQYF. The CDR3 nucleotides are TGTGCCAGCAGCTGGGGGACTAGCGGGAGAAGGGTCGGGGAGACCCAGTACTTC.

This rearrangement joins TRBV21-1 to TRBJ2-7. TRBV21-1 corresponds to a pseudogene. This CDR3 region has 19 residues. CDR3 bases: TGTGCCAGCAGCCCATATCCGGGGACGCAAGCGGAGAACCCCTACGAGCAGTACTTC. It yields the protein CASSPYPGTQAENPYEQYF.

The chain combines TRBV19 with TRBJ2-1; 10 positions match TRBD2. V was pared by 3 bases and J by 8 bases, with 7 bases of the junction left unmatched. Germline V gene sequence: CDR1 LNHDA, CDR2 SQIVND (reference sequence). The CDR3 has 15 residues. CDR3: CASSIPRLAGDEQFF. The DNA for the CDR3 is TGTGCCAGTAGTATCCCCCGGCTAGCGGGAGATGAGCAGTTCTTC.

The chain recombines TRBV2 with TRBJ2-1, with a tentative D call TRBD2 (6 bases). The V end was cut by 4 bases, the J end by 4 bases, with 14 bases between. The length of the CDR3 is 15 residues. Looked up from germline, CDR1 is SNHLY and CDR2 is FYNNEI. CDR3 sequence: CASSGDGAGYNEQFF. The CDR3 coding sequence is TGTGCCAGCAGTGGGGATGGGGCGGGGTACAATGAGCAGTTCTTC. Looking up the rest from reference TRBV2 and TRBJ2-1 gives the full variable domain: EPEVTQTPSHQVTQMGQEVILRCVPISNHLYFYWYRQILGQKVEFLVSFYNNEISEKSEIFDDQFSVERPDGSNFTLKIRSTKLEDSAMYFCASSGDGAGYNEQFFGPGTRLTVL.

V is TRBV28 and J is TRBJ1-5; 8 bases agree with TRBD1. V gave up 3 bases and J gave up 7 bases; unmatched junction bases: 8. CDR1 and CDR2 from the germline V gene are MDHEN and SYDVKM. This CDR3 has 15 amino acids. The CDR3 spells CASSLADRDGQPQHF. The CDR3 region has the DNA TGTGCCAGCAGTTTGGCGGACAGGGACGGCCAGCCCCAGCATTTT.

CDR3 nucleotide sequence: TGTGCCTGGTCTGGGACAGTAAAGACCCAGTACTTC. It yields the protein CAWSGTVKTQYF. This chain joins TRBV30 and TRBJ2-5; 7 bases fit TRBD1. This CDR3 region has 12 residues. V dropped 5 bases and J dropped 6; count of bases not matched to a gene: 6. CDR1 GTSNPN and CDR2 SVGIG come from the germline V gene (reference sequence). The variable domain in full, completed from reference TRBV30 and TRBJ2-5, reads SQTIHQWPATLVQPVGSPLSLECTVEGTSNPNLYWYRQAAGRGLQLLFYSVGIGQISSEVPQNLSASRPQDRQFILSSKKLLLSDSGFYLCAWSGTVKTQYFGPGTRLLVL.

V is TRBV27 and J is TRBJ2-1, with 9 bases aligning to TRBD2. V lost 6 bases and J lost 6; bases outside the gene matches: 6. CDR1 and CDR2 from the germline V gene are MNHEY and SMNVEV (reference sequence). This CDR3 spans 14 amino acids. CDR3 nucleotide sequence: TGTGCCAGCAGCCCGGGACTAGCCGGCAATGAGCAGTTCTTC. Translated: CASSPGLAGNEQFF.

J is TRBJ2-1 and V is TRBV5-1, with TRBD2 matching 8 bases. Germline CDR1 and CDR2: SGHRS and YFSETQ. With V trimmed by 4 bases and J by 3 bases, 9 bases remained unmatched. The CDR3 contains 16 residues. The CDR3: CASSPLSGTFYNEQFF. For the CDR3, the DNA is TGCGCCAGCAGCCCCCTTAGCGGGACCTTCTACAATGAGCAGTTCTTC.